The 3 T cell receptor beta chains listed next were all sequenced from one sample in a study of CD8+ T cells in alopecia areata. RNA extraction and reverse transcription yielded cDNA as sequencing template. Only in-frame clones appear in the TCRdb table, and some are missing; sequencing was by immunoSEQ multiplex PCR. The sample carries some 170,000 clones, 58% recorded once. Treatment: oral pan-JAK inhibitor, 5-10 mg twice daily. The sample was CD4+ T cells sorted from blood, taken around week 55, from a patient treated with tofacitinib. The receptors come from a human donor with alopecia areata.

The chain couples TRBV29-1 to TRBJ2-1, with D tentatively TRBD1 (6 bases). V shed 6 bases and J shed 9 bases, with 21 bases lying between them. The CDR3 loop spans 14 amino acids. Germline CDR1 and CDR2: SQVTM and ANQGSEA. CDR3: CSVAGTPTRGEQFF. As DNA, the CDR3 is TGCAGCGTAGCCGGGACACCAACCAGGGGTGAGCAGTTCTTC.

This clone was seen only a few times. The chain carries TRBV6-1 and TRBJ2-7; unclear D gene. The CDR3 extends over 12 amino acids. Deletions cut 4 bases from V and 6 bases from J, with 10 bases between. Germline-derived CDR1 and CDR2 are MNHNS and SASEGT. The CDR3 bases are TGTGCCAGCAGTGGACCTTCTGGCGAGCAGTACTTC. Translating gives CASSGPSGEQYF.

CDR3 region: CASSYRTGVRNYGYTF. The CDR3 DNA reads as TGTGCCAGCAGTTATAGAACCGGGGTGCGGAACTATGGCTACACCTTC. This chain uses TRBV6-5 with TRBJ1-2; D gene ambiguous. CDR3 length: 16 residues. Trimming removed 3 bases at V and 2 bases at J, with 16 bases between. Germline V CDR1 and CDR2: MNHEY, SVGAGI.